The 11 T cell receptor beta chains in this list originate from one sample, sequenced in a study of T cell responses to AZD1222 COVID-19 vaccine. The table came from immunoSEQ multiplex PCR; TCRdb's copy has only in-frame clones and leaves some out. The sample includes approximately 150,000 clones, roughly nine tenths seen only once; the top ten take roughly 4%. Material: peripheral blood, obtained 28 days after the second AZD1222 dose. The origin of the receptors is an adult who received the AZD1222 COVID-19 vaccine.

The chain couples TRBV7-2 to TRBJ1-1; D is perhaps TRBD1 (5 bases). Germline-derived CDR1 and CDR2 are SGHTA and FQGNSA. Trimming left V 3 bases short and J 4 bases short, with 12 bases between. This CDR3 spans 14 amino acids. For the CDR3, the DNA is TGTGCCAGCAGCTTCAGCGGGGGTGTCACTGAAGCTTTCTTT. This codes for CASSFSGGVTEAFF.

CDR3 sequence (DNA): TGTGCTAGTGGTTTGGGACAGGGGTGGATCTACGAGCAGTACTTC. Translated: CASGLGQGWIYEQYF. This sequence joins TRBV12-5 and TRBJ2-7, with TRBD1 identical over 8 bases. The V segment lost 1 base and the J segment 3 bases; nucleotides outside the gene matches: 5. CDR1 LGHNT and CDR2 FRNRAP come from the germline V gene. The CDR3 length is 15 residues. The full variable domain, rest sourced from reference TRBV12-5 and TRBJ2-7, is DARVTQTPRHKVTEMGQEVTMRCQPILGHNTVFWYRQTMMQGLELLAYFRNRAPLDDSGMPKDRFSAEMPDATLATLKIQPSEPRDSAVYFCASGLGQGWIYEQYFGPGTRLTVT.

The genes are TRBV30 and TRBJ1-5, with 7 bases identical to TRBD1. Germline V CDR1 and CDR2: GTSNPN, SVGIG (reference sequence). The junction had 20 bases not matched to a gene; V was cut back by 0 bases and J by 6 bases. The CDR3 covers 19 residues. The CDR3 protein is CAWSVLFVIKRGPCQPQHF. The CDR3 DNA follows: TGTGCCTGGAGTGTACTATTTGTTATTAAGAGGGGGCCCTGTCAGCCCCAGCATTTT.

This clone was seen just once. The chain links TRBV7-2 to TRBJ2-7; 10 bases line up with TRBD2. CDR3 length: 16 amino acids. The J segment lost 3 bases and the V segment lost 5 bases, leaving 10 bases of the junction unmatched. Germline-derived CDR1 and CDR2 are SGHTA and FQGNSA. For the CDR3, the DNA is TGTGCCAGCAGCCAGGCCGGGACTAGCGTTTACTACGAGCAGTACTTC. It specifies CASSQAGTSVYYEQYF.

V gene TRBV7-2 combines with J gene TRBJ2-3; TRBD2 matches 8 bases. The CDR3 spans 16 residues. From germline, CDR1 is SGHTA and CDR2 FQGNSA. J was trimmed by 4 bases and V by 4 bases; bases with no gene match: 10. The CDR3 DNA sequence: TGTGCCAGCAGCTCTCGGTTTAGCGGGGACCCAGATACGCAGTATTTT. It specifies CASSSRFSGDPDTQYF.

Here the CDR3 reads CASSLGTSGSASTDTQYF. The CDR3 bases are TGTGCCAGCAGCTTAGGGACTAGCGGGAGTGCTAGCACAGATACGCAGTATTTT. This chain links TRBV7-6 with TRBJ2-3; 13 nucleotides match TRBD2. The V gene's germline CDR1 is SGHVS and CDR2 FNYEAQ. There are 18 residues in the CDR3. The J segment lost 0 bases and the V segment lost 1 base, leaving 4 bases of the junction unmatched.

This clone came up once. The V gene is TRBV6-4, the J gene TRBJ2-3; 10 nucleotides line up with TRBD2. The CDR3 sequence is 15 residues long. CDR1 and CDR2 (germline): MRHNA, SNTAGT. J gave up 2 bases and V 6 bases, and 5 bases lay outside the gene matches. CDR3 nucleotides: TGTGCCAGCAGGGTTACTAGCGGGGACACAGATACGCAGTATTTT. The encoded protein is CASRVTSGDTDTQYF.

V is TRBV6-2 or TRBV6-3 and J is TRBJ1-5; D is unresolved. With 2 bases removed from V and 5 bases from J, the gap between germline ends came to 10 bases. Germline values: CDR1 MNHEY, CDR2 SVGEGT. The CDR3 loop spans 14 amino acids. The CDR3 region is CASSYNPGHQPQHF. The CDR3 nucleotides are TGTGCCAGCAGTTACAACCCAGGACATCAGCCCCAGCATTTT.

The chain is built from TRBV6-5 and TRBJ1-4, with D possibly TRBD1 on 5 matching bases. This CDR3 region has 14 residues. Trimming stripped 8 bases from V and 4 bases from J, with 14 bases between. Germline CDR1 is MNHEY and CDR2 is SVGAGI. The CDR3 region is CASGIQAYNEKLFF. In DNA, the CDR3 is TGTGCCAGCGGTATACAGGCCTATAATGAAAAACTGTTTTTT.

V usage is TRBV27 and J usage is TRBJ2-7; 7 bases fit TRBD2. V was clipped by 9 bases and J by 3 bases; unmatched bases: 5. The germline V gene has CDR1 MNHEY and CDR2 SMNVEV (reference sequence). The CDR3 runs 12 residues. This CDR3 reads CASWTRVYEQYF. The CDR3 region has the DNA TGTGCCAGTTGGACTAGGGTCTACGAGCAGTACTTC.

The chain links TRBV5-4 to TRBJ2-7; 10 positions agree with TRBD1. This CDR3 region has 14 residues. The germline gives CDR1 SGHNT, CDR2 YYREEE (reference sequence). V lost 5 bases, J lost 5 bases, and 7 bases stayed unmatched. The CDR3 sequence is CASSRRQGADEQYF. CDR3 nucleotide sequence: TGTGCCAGCAGTAGAAGACAGGGGGCGGACGAGCAGTACTTC.